These T cell receptor beta chains were read from a single sample in a study of shared clonotypes between healthy human individuals. Assay: immunoSEQ multiplex PCR; the TCRdb copy retains only in-frame clones and omits some. The table shows 2 million to 2.5 million clones, with approximately 95% occurring only once. The specimen sequenced was naive CD4+ T cells from PBMCs. These receptors were obtained from a man between 18 and 35 years old in good health. Some clones in this sample may be carry-over from other donors' samples. Both conserved end residues are part of each CDR3.

TRBJ1-5 TRBV6-6 CASSYTRGNSNQPQHF
TRBJ2-1 TRBV5-1 CASSQDRGREQFF
TRBJ2-3 TRBV21-1 CASSEPRLHTEYF
TRBJ1-2 TRBV12-5 CASGLVLGQLNYGYTF
TRBJ1-5 TRBV28 CATRVSNQPQHF
TRBJ2-1 TRBV5-1 CASSFVQGTGSNEQFF
TRBJ2-1 TRBV28 CASKTPGARGDEQFF
TRBJ2-7 TRBV28 CASSFWLREAEQYF
TRBJ2-3 TRBV28 CATNRGQSTDTQYF
TRBJ1-4 TRBV7-9 CASSSGMSNEKLFF